These 28 T cell receptor beta chains originate from one sample sequenced in a study of blood T cell repertoires in COVID-19. Libraries were prepared by immunoSEQ multiplex PCR; TCRdb keeps only in-frame clonotypes and omits some of them. The sample has some 190,000 clones, 75% to 90% seen once. Material for sequencing was peripheral blood. The receptors derive from a human donor with active or convalescent COVID-19. The donor label of this sample is uncertain.

The chain carries TRBV19 and TRBJ2-7; the D gene is possibly TRBD1 (6 bases). The CDR3 sequence is 14 residues long. V was trimmed by 6 bases and J by 0 bases, leaving 12 bases between them. The germline gives CDR1 LNHDA, CDR2 SQIVND (reference sequence). The CDR3 DNA reads as TGTGCCAGTAGCGGGACACCCTTCTCCTACGAGCAGTACTTC. As protein: CASSGTPFSYEQYF.

This clone appeared a single time. The V gene is TRBV11-3, the J gene TRBJ2-3; D is possibly TRBD2 (5 bases). The CDR3 is 13 amino acids. With 4 bases removed from V and 4 bases from J, the gap between germline ends came to 9 bases. The germline gives CDR1 SGHNT, CDR2 YENEEA. The CDR3 nucleotides read TGTGCCAGCAGCTCAAGAGGGCCAGATACGCAGTATTTT. Its protein is CASSSRGPDTQYF. The complete variable domain, with remaining parts taken from reference TRBV11-3 and TRBJ2-3, reads EAGVVQSPRYKIIEKKQPVAFWCNPISGHNTLYWYLQNLGQGPELLIRYENEEAVDDSQLPKDRFSAERLKGVDSTLKIQPAELGDSAVYLCASSSRGPDTQYFGPGTRLTVL.

The chain joins TRBV4-1 to TRBJ2-7; 12 bases line up with TRBD2. The CDR3 sequence is 16 residues long. V was pared by 4 bases and J by 2 bases, with 6 bases of the junction left unmatched. Germline-derived CDR1 and CDR2 are MGHRA and YSYEKL. The DNA for the CDR3 is TGCGCCAGCAGCCGGATACTAGCGGGAGGCCCCTACGAGCAGTACTTC. Protein product: CASSRILAGGPYEQYF.

The chain's CDR3 is CATSDRTGAGNQPQHF. CDR3 DNA sequence: TGTGCCACCAGTGATCGGACAGGGGCGGGCAATCAGCCCCAGCATTTT. This rearrangement joins TRBV24-1 to TRBJ1-5; 9 bases map to TRBD1. The CDR3 has 16 amino acids. V lost 3 bases and J lost 2; bases outside the gene matches: 4. In germline, CDR1 is KGHDR, CDR2 SFDVKD.

This clone was recorded a few times. V usage is TRBV6-5 and J usage is TRBJ1-5; D is unresolved. Trimming took off 0 bases at V and 7 bases at J, with 7 bases between the two ends. Per germline, CDR1 MNHEY and CDR2 SVGAGI. This CDR3 has 13 amino acids. CDR3 nucleotides: TGTGCCAGCAGTTACTCGGGCCAACAGCCCCAGCATTTT. Its translation is CASSYSGQQPQHF.

V is TRBV5-1 and J is TRBJ2-7; possibly TRBD2 for D (6 bases). Germline V lookup: CDR1 SGHRS, CDR2 YFSETQ. CDR3 length: 15 amino acids. V shed 4 bases and J shed 3 bases, with 17 bases lying between them. The CDR3 loop reads CASSGGVRSHYEQYF. The CDR3 DNA sequence: TGCGCCAGCAGCGGCGGGGTCAGATCCCACTACGAGCAGTACTTC.

This chain connects TRBV7-9 to TRBJ2-1, with 9 bases fitting TRBD1. V lost 10 bases and J lost 8; bases outside the gene matches: 15. The CDR3 is 15 residues long. The germline gives CDR1 SEHNR, CDR2 FQNEAQ (reference sequence). The CDR3 protein is CAIARGTGIIDEQFF. In DNA, the CDR3 is TGTGCCATCGCGAGGGGGACAGGGATCATTGATGAGCAGTTCTTC.

This clone was recorded a few times. DNA for the CDR3: TGTGCCAGCAGCCCCAGCTCCTACAATGAGCAGTTCTTC. This gives the protein CASSPSSYNEQFF. V and J are TRBV6-6 and TRBJ2-1; D is unclear. CDR1 and CDR2 (germline): MNHNY, SVGAGI (reference sequence). The CDR3 totals 13 residues. V was pared by 6 bases and J by 0 bases, with 6 bases between.

The gene calls are TRBV28 and TRBJ1-5; 8 positions agree with TRBD1. Looked up from germline, CDR1 is MDHEN and CDR2 is SYDVKM. The CDR3 runs to 15 residues. The junction had 6 bases not matched to a gene; V was cut back by 6 bases and J by 2 bases. This CDR3 reads CASRSGQAGNQPQHF. The DNA of the CDR3 is TGTGCCAGCAGATCGGGACAGGCGGGCAATCAGCCCCAGCATTTT.

The V and J genes are TRBV5-1 and TRBJ2-1, with no clear D. The germline CDR1 and CDR2 sequences are SGHRS and YFSETQ. Between the trimmed V and J ends, which lost 3 bases and 0 bases, there was a span of 7 bases. This CDR3 is 14 amino acids long. The CDR3, as DNA: TGCGCCAGCAGCTCCGACACCTCCTACAATGAGCAGTTCTTC. It translates to CASSSDTSYNEQFF.

This clone has a single count. V is TRBV5-4 and J is TRBJ2-1; 9 bases agree with TRBD1. This CDR3 contains 15 residues. The V segment lost 3 bases and the J segment 5 bases; nucleotides outside the gene matches: 6. Germline V gene data show CDR1 as SGHNT and CDR2 as YYREEE (reference sequence). CDR3 sequence reads: CASSSRDRADNEQFF. CDR3 DNA: TGTGCCAGCAGCTCCCGGGACAGGGCGGACAATGAGCAGTTCTTC. Together with reference TRBV5-4 and TRBJ2-1, the CDR3 gives the full variable domain: ETGVTQSPTHLIKTRGQQVTLRCSSQSGHNTVSWYQQALGQGPQFIFQYYREEENGRGNFPPRFSGLQFPNYSSELNVNALELDDSALYLCASSSRDRADNEQFFGPGTRLTVL.

This rearrangement joins TRBV4-2 to TRBJ2-7; D might be TRBD1 (6 bases). Germline V CDR1 and CDR2: LGHNA, YNFKEQ. V was trimmed by 0 bases and J by 1 base, leaving 13 bases between them. The CDR3 totals 16 residues. CDR3 nucleotides: TGTGCCAGCAGCCAAGATGGATCGGACAGTTCCTACGAGCAGTACTTC. It specifies CASSQDGSDSSYEQYF.

This clone was counted between two and nine times. The gene calls are TRBV5-1 and TRBJ1-1; a possible D gene is TRBD1 (5 bases). With 3 bases removed from V and 4 bases from J, the gap between germline ends came to 10 bases. The CDR3 runs 13 residues. Germline values: CDR1 SGHRS, CDR2 YFSETQ. CDR3 in DNA: TGCGCCAGCAGCTGGCCGGGGGGCACTGAAGCTTTCTTT. This translates into CASSWPGGTEAFF. Combining the CDR3 with reference TRBV5-1 and TRBJ1-1 gives the whole variable domain KAGVTQTPRYLIKTRGQQVTLSCSPISGHRSVSWYQQTPGQGLQFLFEYFSETQRNKGNFPGRFSGRQFSNSRSEMNVSTLELGDSALYLCASSWPGGTEAFFGQGTRLTVV.

Comments on this clone: Other DNA sequences from this sample encode an identical CDR3 as well. V and J are TRBV2 and TRBJ1-2; maybe TRBD1 (5 bases). The CDR3 consists of 13 residues. V was shortened by 2 bases and J by 4 bases, with 8 bases between the two germline ends. Germline V lookup: CDR1 SNHLY, CDR2 FYNNEI. The CDR3 sequence: CASSEQGAYGYTF. CDR3 in DNA: TGTGCCAGCAGTGAACAGGGTGCCTATGGCTACACCTTC.

The chain uses TRBV19 and TRBJ2-5; 7 bases line up with TRBD2. Germline V gene lookup returns CDR1 LNHDA and CDR2 SQIVND (reference sequence). V lost 3 bases to trimming and J lost 3 bases; unmatched junction nucleotides: 10. The length of the CDR3 is 16 residues. CDR3 region: CASSMRASGLEETQYF. The CDR3 nucleotides are TGTGCCAGTAGTATGCGGGCTAGCGGACTGGAAGAGACCCAGTACTTC.

The V call is TRBV5-1, the J call TRBJ1-3, with 7 bases lining up with TRBD1. Per germline, CDR1 SGHRS and CDR2 YFSETQ. With V trimmed by 5 bases and J by 3 bases, 8 bases remained unmatched. This CDR3 is 15 amino acids long. The CDR3 region has the DNA TGCGCCAGCAGGATTGGGACAGCCGATGGAAACACCATATATTTT. It encodes CASRIGTADGNTIYF.

The table lists this clone with a few counts. The J gene is TRBJ2-2, the V gene TRBV5-1; D is uncertain. Trimming stripped 4 bases from V and 2 bases from J, with 3 bases between. The CDR3 sequence is 12 residues long. The V gene's germline CDR1 is SGHRS and CDR2 YFSETQ. As DNA, the CDR3 is TGCGCCAGCAGCATAAACACCGGGGAGCTGTTTTTT. Translated: CASSINTGELFF.

The V and J genes are TRBV18 and TRBJ2-6; D call uncertain. The CDR3 runs 18 residues. The germline V gene encodes CDR1 KGHSH and CDR2 LQKENI. Trimming left V 3 bases short and J 4 bases short, with 19 bases between. The CDR3 DNA is TGTGCCAGCTCACCTGGAAGTGGCGGTGCGGCCGGGGCCAACGTCCTGACTTTC. Residues: CASSPGSGGAAGANVLTF.

The J gene is TRBJ1-1, the V gene TRBV3-1 (or the pseudogene TRBV3-2), with 8 bases lining up with TRBD1. The germline V gene has CDR1 LGHDT and CDR2 YNNKEL (reference sequence). The V and J ends lost 0 bases and 4 bases, in that order; junction bases with no gene match: 10. This CDR3 region has 17 residues. The CDR3 is CASSQDRQGPWGTEAFF. The CDR3 DNA reads as TGTGCCAGCAGCCAAGATCGACAGGGGCCTTGGGGCACTGAAGCTTTCTTT.

This clone was seen just once. V gene TRBV18 combines with J gene TRBJ2-2; D unclear. Trimming stripped 3 bases from V and 2 bases from J, with 4 bases between. Per germline, CDR1 KGHSH and CDR2 LQKENI. The CDR3 extends over 13 amino acids. CDR3 in amino acids: CASSPLNTGELFF. The CDR3 bases are TGTGCCAGCTCACCCCTCAACACCGGGGAGCTGTTTTTT. Using reference TRBV18 and TRBJ2-2 for the parts outside the CDR3, the full variable domain is NAGVMQNPRHLVRRRGQEARLRCSPMKGHSHVYWYRQLPEEGLKFMVYLQKENIIDESGMPKERFSAEFPKEGPSILRIQQVVRGDSAAYFCASSPLNTGELFFGEGSRLTVL.

The chain uses TRBV6-5 and TRBJ2-1, with D possibly being TRBD1 (6 bases). Trimming took 6 bases from V and 8 from J, leaving 11 bases between them. Germline CDR1 MNHEY, CDR2 SVGAGI. There are 12 residues in the CDR3. The CDR3 DNA follows: TGTGCCAGCAGACAGGGTTTCGATGAGCAGTTCTTC. Its protein is CASRQGFDEQFF.

The rearrangement joins TRBV13 to TRBJ2-7, with 9 bases fitting TRBD2. The CDR3 length is 17 residues. V lost 1 base, J lost 4 bases, and 11 bases stayed unmatched. The V gene's germline CDR1 is PRHDT and CDR2 FYEKMQ (reference sequence). The CDR3 sequence: CASSLVGLAGLAYEQYF. The CDR3 nucleotides are TGTGCCAGCAGCTTAGTGGGCCTAGCGGGACTTGCTTACGAGCAGTACTTC.

This chain uses TRBV13 with TRBJ2-3, with 8 bases identical to TRBD1. Looked up from germline, CDR1 is PRHDT and CDR2 is FYEKMQ (reference sequence). The V gene end was trimmed by 5 bases and the J gene end by 3 bases; junction bases not matched to a gene: 4. This CDR3 spans 14 amino acids. In nucleotides, the CDR3 is TGTGCCAGCAGCGGGAACAGGGGGACAGATACGCAGTATTTT. Translation: CASSGNRGTDTQYF.

This clone was counted between two and nine times. J is TRBJ1-6 and V is TRBV10-3; D perhaps matches TRBD1 (6 bases). Trimming took off 6 bases at V and 7 bases at J, with 16 bases between the two ends. This CDR3 has 15 amino acids. CDR1 and CDR2 (germline): ENHRY, SYGVKD. The CDR3, as DNA: TGTGCCATCAGACCTGACCCCGGACAGAATTCACCCCTCCACTTT. Translating it yields CAIRPDPGQNSPLHF.

The chain joins TRBV29-1 to TRBJ1-4, with D uncertain. The CDR3 runs 11 residues. Between the trimmed V and J ends, which lost 7 bases and 4 bases, there was a span of 7 bases. Germline assignment: CDR1 SQVTM and CDR2 ANQGSEA. This chain's CDR3 is CSALVNEKLFF. The CDR3 DNA sequence: TGCAGCGCCCTTGTTAATGAAAAACTGTTTTTT.

V gene TRBV6-5 combines with J gene TRBJ1-4; D is perhaps TRBD1 (6 bases). CDR1 MNHEY and CDR2 SVGAGI come from the germline V gene. Trimming left V 8 bases short and J 8 bases short, with 21 bases between. This CDR3 comprises 15 residues. The DNA of the CDR3 is TGTGCCAGCCGGGGGGCAGGGTCGGGTGAAGAAAAACTGTTTTTT. Protein sequence: CASRGAGSGEEKLFF.

The V call is TRBV28, the J call TRBJ2-3; 10 bases line up with TRBD1. The CDR3 covers 13 residues. Trimming took 6 bases from V and 5 from J; bases not matched to a gene: 2. From germline, CDR1 is MDHEN and CDR2 SYDVKM. The CDR3 DNA sequence: TGTGCCAGCAGCGACAGGGGGCAAGATACGCAGTATTTT. It yields the protein CASSDRGQDTQYF.

This chain joins TRBV7-9 and TRBJ2-5, with D maybe TRBD2 (7 bases). The germline gives CDR1 SEHNR, CDR2 FQNEAQ (reference sequence). CDR3 size: 16 residues. V lost 5 bases and J lost 4, with 20 bases in between. The CDR3 nucleotides are TGTGCCAGCAGCCCGCCGGGGGGCGGCACGAGAGAGACCCAGTACTTC. Amino acids: CASSPPGGGTRETQYF.